Below, 22 T cell receptor beta chains from the same sample are listed, as sequenced in a study of OX40 agonist ivuxolimab in advanced cancers. Sequencing was performed with immunoSEQ multiplex PCR; in TCRdb, only in-frame clones are kept and a portion is missing. The repertoire holds 65,000 to 80,000 clones, with about 88% as singletons. The input for sequencing was CD4+ or CD8+ T cells sorted from blood, taken in a trial of the OX40 agonist ivuxolimab. The source is an adult with an advanced solid tumor such as melanoma, head and neck, liver or kidney cancer.

The chain uses TRBV6-1 and TRBJ1-1; a weak D match, TRBD1 (5 bases). The CDR3 has 19 amino acids. Trimming stripped 2 bases from V and 0 bases from J, with 22 bases between. CDR1 is MNHNS, CDR2 SASEGT, per germline. CDR3 amino acids: CASSEYIRGLGYMNTEAFF. CDR3 DNA: TGTGCCAGCAGTGAATATATAAGGGGCCTGGGCTATATGAACACTGAAGCTTTCTTT.

The chain links TRBV4-2 to TRBJ2-5, with D unclear. The V and J ends lost 3 bases and 1 base respectively, with 12 bases between them. Germline lookup yields CDR1 LGHNA and CDR2 YNFKEQ. The CDR3 totals 15 residues. In DNA form, the CDR3 reads TGTGCCAGCAGCCAGGATCAGGTTCCCCAAGAGACCCAGTACTTC. Translation: CASSQDQVPQETQYF.

The chain has TRBV5-4 and TRBJ2-1, with 14 bases fitting TRBD2. V was clipped by 7 bases and J by 10 bases; unmatched bases: 10. Germline CDR1 is SGHNT and CDR2 is YYREEE (reference sequence). The CDR3 has 15 residues. CDR3 nucleotide sequence: TGTGCCAGCCCAGGTGCGGGACTAGCGGGAGAAGAGCAGTTCTTC. As protein: CASPGAGLAGEEQFF.

The count of this clone is one. The rearrangement joins TRBV7-2 to TRBJ2-2; perhaps D is TRBD1 or TRBD2 (6 bases each). V was shortened by 2 bases and J by 0 bases, with 13 bases between the two germline ends. The CDR3 runs to 17 residues. Germline CDR1 and CDR2: SGHTA and FQGNSA. The CDR3 loop reads CASSLFAGQANTGELFF. CDR3 bases: TGTGCCAGCAGCTTATTTGCGGGACAAGCGAACACCGGGGAGCTGTTTTTT.

This chain joins TRBV4-3 and TRBJ2-3, with 14 bases fitting TRBD2. From germline, CDR1 is LGHNA and CDR2 YSLEER. J gave up 5 bases and V 0 bases, and 7 bases lay outside the gene matches. The CDR3 contains 18 residues. The CDR3 region is CASSQDLGTSGGGDTQYF. The DNA for the CDR3 is TGCGCCAGCAGCCAAGACCTTGGGACTAGCGGGGGTGGAGATACGCAGTATTTT.

This chain connects TRBV5-8 to TRBJ1-2; 7 bases are shared with TRBD1. Germline V gene lookup returns CDR1 SGHTS and CDR2 YDEGEE. Trimming cost V 5 bases and J 5 bases; bases outside gene matches: 9. The CDR3 totals 14 residues. In nucleotides, the CDR3 is TGTGCCAGCAGGATACAGGGGTCTGGGTATGGCTACACCTTC. It specifies CASRIQGSGYGYTF. Supplemented by reference TRBV5-8 and TRBJ1-2, the full variable domain reads EAGVTQSPTHLIKTRGQQATLRCSPISGHTSVYWYQQALGLGLQFLLWYDEGEERNRGNFPPRFSGRQFPNYSSELNVNALELEDSALYLCASRIQGSGYGYTFGSGTRLTVV.

The chain recombines TRBV10-3 with TRBJ1-2; TRBD1 is a possible D gene (5 bases). Trimming stripped 4 bases from V and 2 bases from J, with 14 bases between. The germline V gene has CDR1 ENHRY and CDR2 SYGVKD. This CDR3 contains 15 residues. In DNA, the CDR3 is TGTGCCATCAGTGCCAGACAGAACACAAACTATGGCTACACCTTC. Encoded protein: CAISARQNTNYGYTF.

The rearrangement links TRBV7-6 to TRBJ1-1; weak D call: TRBD1 (5 bases). The CDR3 contains 15 residues. CDR1 and CDR2 from the germline V gene are SGHVS and FNYEAQ. Deletions cut 2 bases from V and 1 base from J, with 11 bases between. DNA of the CDR3: TGTGCCAGCAGCTTAACGGGGGGGTCGAACACTGAAGCTTTCTTT. Amino acids: CASSLTGGSNTEAFF.

The V call is TRBV6-5, the J call TRBJ1-4; unclear D gene. V gave up 5 bases and J gave up 4 bases, with 8 bases separating them. CDR3 length equals 13 residues. The germline CDR1 and CDR2 sequences are MNHEY and SVGAGI. CDR3 sequence (DNA): TGTGCCAGCAGTGCGACGGTTAATGAAAAACTGTTTTTT. It codes for CASSATVNEKLFF.

This chain links TRBV2 with TRBJ2-1; 9 bases match TRBD2. V lost 7 bases to trimming and J lost 4 bases; unmatched junction nucleotides: 11. This CDR3 is built from 16 residues. Germline values: CDR1 SNHLY, CDR2 FYNNEI. CDR3 bases: TGTGCCAGCAATTATCGAAGCGGGAGGTTTTACAATGAGCAGTTCTTC. Its protein product is CASNYRSGRFYNEQFF.

V gene TRBV6-5 combines with J gene TRBJ2-1; 7 positions match TRBD2. V gave up 0 bases and J gave up 5 bases; unmatched junction bases: 7. The CDR3 has 16 amino acids. Germline lookup yields CDR1 MNHEY and CDR2 SVGAGI. The CDR3 DNA follows: TGTGCCAGCAGTTACTCGAAACTAGCGCGTGACAATGAGCAGTTCTTC. Amino acid sequence: CASSYSKLARDNEQFF.

The chain couples TRBV18 to TRBJ1-2; D remains unclear. With 3 bases removed from V and 10 bases from J, the gap between germline ends came to 18 bases. The CDR3 runs to 14 residues. Germline loops: CDR1 KGHSH, CDR2 LQKENI. The CDR3 loop is CASSPPARSDVYTF. CDR3 nucleotides: TGTGCCAGCTCACCCCCGGCAAGGTCCGACGTCTACACCTTC.

This clone was seen once. The chain employs TRBV5-6 and TRBJ1-2; D might be TRBD1 (5 bases). The V and J ends lost 0 bases and 10 bases respectively, with 13 bases between them. Germline loops: CDR1 SGHDT, CDR2 YYEEEE. The length of the CDR3 is 13 residues. CDR3 sequence (DNA): TGTGCCAGCAGCTTGGGAGGACACGGCCTCTACACCTTC. It specifies CASSLGGHGLYTF.

The V call is TRBV10-2, the J call TRBJ1-1; possible D gene TRBD1, 6 bases. The CDR3 has 15 amino acids. V lost 6 bases and J 6 bases, leaving 20 bases between the germline ends. Germline V gene lookup returns CDR1 WSHSY and CDR2 SAAADI. This CDR3 is CASRLLTGPAAEAFF. CDR3 DNA: TGCGCCAGCAGACTTTTGACAGGACCGGCAGCTGAAGCTTTCTTT.

V usage is TRBV19 and J usage is TRBJ1-5; D is unresolved. With 3 bases removed from V and 7 bases from J, the gap between germline ends came to 16 bases. CDR3 length: 15 amino acids. Germline loops: CDR1 LNHDA, CDR2 SQIVND (reference sequence). The CDR3 DNA is TGTGCCAGTAGTATCCCCCAGGTTGCGGGCCAGCCCCAGCATTTT. It specifies CASSIPQVAGQPQHF.

The chain employs TRBV6-5 and TRBJ2-1, with D uncertain. V dropped 0 bases and J dropped 2 bases, with 8 bases sitting between them. In germline, CDR1 is MNHEY, CDR2 SVGAGI. The length of the CDR3 is 15 residues. The CDR3: CASSYSSEPYNEQFF. CDR3 coding DNA: TGTGCCAGCAGTTACTCCAGCGAGCCCTACAATGAGCAGTTCTTC.

The chain links TRBV5-1 to TRBJ2-3; TRBD2 aligns across 8 bases. The CDR3 totals 16 residues. Per the germline V gene, CDR1 is SGHRS and CDR2 is YFSETQ. V lost 0 bases to trimming and J lost 4 bases; unmatched junction nucleotides: 7. For the CDR3, the DNA is TGCGCCAGCAGCTTGGTAAGCGGGAGTCACGCAGATACGCAGTATTTT. It codes for CASSLVSGSHADTQYF.

The J gene is TRBJ2-7, the V gene TRBV11-3, with 10 bases identical to TRBD2. The V and J ends lost 3 bases and 3 bases, in that order; junction bases with no gene match: 8. The V gene's germline CDR1 is SGHNT and CDR2 YENEEA. This CDR3 has 16 residues. The DNA for the CDR3 is TGTGCCAGCAGCTTCCATGTCACTAGCGGGAACTACGAGCAGTACTTC. It encodes CASSFHVTSGNYEQYF.

This clone was detected once. This sample also contains other DNA sequences that code for the same CDR3. This chain links TRBV5-1 with TRBJ2-2; TRBD1 aligns across 8 bases. The CDR3 has 15 residues. Germline lookup yields CDR1 SGHRS and CDR2 YFSETQ. J gave up 1 base and V 4 bases, and 3 bases lay outside the gene matches. The CDR3 region is CASSLTGGNTGELFF. CDR3 coding DNA: TGCGCCAGCAGCCTCACAGGGGGGAACACCGGGGAGCTGTTTTTT.

The chain has TRBV14 and TRBJ2-7; the match to TRBD2 covers 11 bases. Germline V CDR1 and CDR2: SGHDN, FVKESK. J gave up 9 bases and V 0 bases, and 7 bases lay outside the gene matches. There are 15 residues in the CDR3. The CDR3 region is CASSQDRLAGGAQYF. The CDR3 DNA sequence: TGTGCCAGCAGCCAAGACCGCCTAGCGGGAGGCGCGCAGTACTTC. Full variable domain (missing parts from reference TRBV14 and TRBJ2-7): EAGVTQFPSHSVIEKGQTVTLRCDPISGHDNLYWYRRVMGKEIKFLLHFVKESKQDESGMPNNRFLAERTGGTYSTLKVQPAELEDSGVYFCASSQDRLAGGAQYFGPGTRLTVT.

The V gene is TRBV10-2, the J gene TRBJ2-5; TRBD1 agrees at 10 bases. V dropped 8 bases and J dropped 3; count of bases not matched to a gene: 6. The CDR3 spans 14 residues. Per the germline V gene, CDR1 is WSHSY and CDR2 is SAAADI. This chain's CDR3 is CASWDRGKKETQYF. CDR3 DNA: TGCGCCAGCTGGGACAGGGGAAAGAAAGAGACCCAGTACTTC.

CDR3 coding DNA: TGTGCCAGTAGACAAGACAGGGTGTACGGAAACACCATATATTTT. The encoded protein is CASRQDRVYGNTIYF. The rearrangement links TRBV19 to TRBJ1-3; 7 positions match TRBD1. The CDR3 sequence is 15 residues long. Looked up from germline, CDR1 is LNHDA and CDR2 is SQIVND (reference sequence). The ends lost 6 bases at V and 4 bases at J; junction bases unmatched: 9.